The rows below give T cell receptor beta chains drawn from one sample of a study of T cell responses to AZD1222 COVID-19 vaccine. Data came from immunoSEQ multiplex PCR; TCRdb stores just in-frame clones and leaves some out. The profile shows 140,000 to 150,000 clones, roughly 92% of them singletons. Sequenced here: peripheral blood, sampled on day 0 of AZD1222 vaccination. Receptors originate from an adult in good health. CDR3s include the opening cysteine and the closing phenylalanine or tryptophan. Clone sizes are given selectively: once, few, many, or a class where the clone is expanded.

J gene	CDR3 length	clone size	V gene	CDR3 protein
TRBJ1-5	15	.	TRBV6-5	CASSRQRGSNQPQHF
TRBJ2-1	16	.	TRBV5-1	CASSLTGSSSYNEQFF
TRBJ2-5	13	.	TRBV11-2	CASRAGDQETQYF
TRBJ2-1	15	.	TRBV5-1	CASSLLAGWGNEQFF
TRBJ2-5	18	.	TRBV4-1	CASSQGIIRQGIQETQYF
TRBJ1-1	13	.	TRBV28	CASSLKPYTEAFF
TRBJ2-5	15	.	TRBV3-1/TRBV3-2	CASSQDLGRKETQYF
TRBJ2-1	17	.	TRBV19	CASTHGVAGDPGNEQFF
TRBJ1-1	12	.	TRBV2	CASRDRGTEAFF
TRBJ1-1	14	.	TRBV3-1/TRBV3-2	CASSHGSAGTEAFF
TRBJ2-7	15	.	TRBV27	CASRSIGQGYHEQYF
TRBJ1-1	13	.	TRBV24-1	CATSDWGNTEAFF
TRBJ2-1	15	.	TRBV7-8	CASSLAPTSPHEQFF
TRBJ1-6	14	.	TRBV5-1	CASSLGTDLGDLHF
TRBJ1-4	10	.	TRBV29-1	CSAPPRTEFF
TRBJ2-5	11	.	TRBV11-1	CASSGAETQYF
TRBJ1-6	12	.	TRBV21-1	CASSKVSESPHF
TRBJ2-1	18	.	TRBV21-1	CASSKEVTGTGESAEQFF
TRBJ2-3	12	.	TRBV29-1	CSGAGGADTQYF
TRBJ2-6	14	few	TRBV6-4	CASSAISGANVLTF
TRBJ2-3	16	.	TRBV28	CASSISRDRSTDTQYF
TRBJ1-2	14	.	TRBV11-2	CASSAGQAYYGYTF
TRBJ2-3	15	.	TRBV9	CASSVLSRGTDTQYF
TRBJ2-4	17	.	TRBV5-4	CASSLPGLAGGGNIQYF
TRBJ2-1	15	.	TRBV4-1	CASRRLAGGRNEQFF
TRBJ1-2	14	.	TRBV4-2	CASSTGGAHYGYTF
TRBJ2-1	11	.	TRBV7-9	CASSGSPVQFF
TRBJ1-2	14	.	TRBV7-2	CASSLVAQNYGYTF
TRBJ1-1	13	.	TRBV29-1	CSVFRGRDGEAFF
TRBJ1-2	13	.	TRBV6-5	CASSHGQTYGYTF
TRBJ2-1	16	once	TRBV6-5	CASSYSPSIPENEQFF
TRBJ2-7	13	.	TRBV29-1	CSVEGLAGDEQYF
TRBJ1-2	15	.	TRBV6-5	CASSYVSSTYYGYTF
TRBJ2-1	14	.	TRBV10-3	CATSLQGEADEQFF
TRBJ1-1	14	.	TRBV6-1	CASSDRGRGTEAFF
TRBJ2-7	13	.	TRBV18	CASSGTLNYEQYF
TRBJ2-5	13	.	TRBV5-1	CASSAPGQGAIHF
TRBJ1-4	15	.	TRBV7-3	CASSQGGELNEKLFF
TRBJ2-7	12	.	TRBV2	CASSEARGEQYF
TRBJ1-1	16	.	TRBV6-5	CASSYSIGRVNTEAFF
TRBJ1-6	15	.	TRBV28	CASSLNMGLNSPLHF
TRBJ2-7	16	few	TRBV10-1	CASSEFRESRTYEQYF
TRBJ1-5	14	.	TRBV28	CASSLRGGGQPQHF